These 21 T cell receptor beta chains share one sample of origin, sequenced in a study of Tregs in tolerant kidney transplant recipients. Here immunoSEQ multiplex PCR was the method, and the copy in TCRdb shows in-frame clones only, minus some. Among 55,000 to 70,000 clones listed, around 85% were seen once. The sample consisted of Tregs from blood, taken before the transplant. These TCRs come from a human donor who received a combined kidney and bone marrow transplant.

This chain uses TRBV6-5 with TRBJ2-7; D gene unclear. The CDR3 totals 12 residues. V dropped 6 bases and J dropped 6 bases, with 12 bases sitting between them. CDR1 and CDR2 from the germline V gene are MNHEY and SVGAGI. The CDR3 DNA reads as TGTGCCAGCAGCCGGTCTCGGGTCGAGCAGTACTTC. This codes for CASSRSRVEQYF.

The chain employs TRBV5-4 and TRBJ2-1; 14 positions match TRBD2. The CDR3 is 18 residues long. CDR1 is SGHNT, CDR2 YYREEE, per germline (reference sequence). V dropped 4 bases and J dropped 6; count of bases not matched to a gene: 12. DNA for the CDR3: TGTGCCAGCAGCCCCCGCGGGACTAGCGGGAGTCGGGGCAATGAGCAGTTCTTC. The encoded protein is CASSPRGTSGSRGNEQFF.

This clone is a singleton in its sample. The J gene is TRBJ1-1, the V gene TRBV10-2; 8 bases are a match to TRBD1. Germline V gene lookup returns CDR1 WSHSY and CDR2 SAAADI. J lost 6 bases, V lost 8 bases, and 20 bases had no gene match. The CDR3 contains 17 residues. Written as DNA, the CDR3 is TGCGCCAGCTCAACCACGGACAGGGTGGGATGGGGGCCTGAAGCTTTCTTT. Encoded protein: CASSTTDRVGWGPEAFF.

This clone showed up just once. V is TRBV7-9 and J is TRBJ1-4; TRBD1 is a possible D gene (6 bases). The CDR3 spans 14 residues. From germline, CDR1 is SEHNR and CDR2 FQNEAQ (reference sequence). Trimming pared 5 bases from V and 3 bases from J, leaving 10 bases between. CDR3 sequence: CASSAQGANEKLFF. DNA for the CDR3: TGTGCCAGCAGCGCACAGGGAGCTAATGAAAAACTGTTTTTT.

The chain is built from TRBV6-5 and TRBJ2-5, with TRBD2 identical over 13 bases. Gene TRBJ2-7 matches the end of the DNA better, so the J call may be wrong. Germline assignment: CDR1 MNHEY and CDR2 SVGAGI. This CDR3 contains 15 residues. The CDR3 loop reads CASSYQTSGGYEQYF. CDR3 sequence (DNA): TGTGCCAGCAGTTATCAGACTAGCGGGGGGTACGAGCAGTACTTC.

Points on this clone: Other DNA sequences in this specimen translate into the identical CDR3. The chain uses TRBV6-1 and TRBJ2-3; TRBD2 matches at 8 bases. The CDR3 spans 15 residues. CDR1 is MNHNS and CDR2 is SASEGT in the germline V gene. V was pared by 8 bases and J by 2 bases, with 9 bases of the junction left unmatched. CDR3 sequence (DNA): TGTGCCAGCGCTCCCACTAGCGGAATCACAGATACGCAGTATTTT. Translated, it gives CASAPTSGITDTQYF.

Only one count was recorded for this clone. The chain couples TRBV6-6 to TRBJ2-7; a weak D match, TRBD2 (5 bases). Germline lookup yields CDR1 MNHNY and CDR2 SVGAGI (reference sequence). The V end was cut by 6 bases, the J end by 3 bases, with 9 bases between. The CDR3 sequence is 12 residues long. CDR3 DNA: TGTGCCAGCAGCCTAGACTACTACGAGCAGTACTTC. Translation: CASSLDYYEQYF.

J is TRBJ2-1 and V is TRBV7-2; 9 bases map to TRBD1. Germline CDR1 and CDR2: SGHTA and FQGNSA. There are 17 residues in the CDR3. The trim removed 4 bases at V and 0 bases at J, leaving 7 bases unmatched. This chain's CDR3 is CASSSQGQGNSYNEQFF. The DNA of the CDR3 is TGTGCCAGCAGCTCCCAGGGACAGGGCAACTCCTACAATGAGCAGTTCTTC.

The genes are TRBV30 and TRBJ2-1, with D maybe TRBD1 (6 bases). Trimming took 1 base from V and 0 from J, leaving 10 bases between them. Germline assignment: CDR1 GTSNPN and CDR2 SVGIG (reference sequence). This CDR3 is 15 amino acids long. Here the CDR3 DNA reads TGTGCCTGGAGTGCGACAGGTCTCTCCTACAATGAGCAGTTCTTC. It is translated as CAWSATGLSYNEQFF.

This chain uses TRBV10-1 with TRBJ2-7; 10 bases align to TRBD1. Germline assignment: CDR1 WNHNN and CDR2 SYGVQD (reference sequence). The CDR3 covers 15 residues. V was clipped by 5 bases and J by 5 bases; unmatched bases: 9. CDR3 sequence (DNA): TGCGCCAGCAGTATGGGACAGGGGAGGTTCAACGAGCAGTACTTC. Encoded protein: CASSMGQGRFNEQYF.

The chain couples TRBV7-8 to TRBJ2-4; D is perhaps TRBD2 (5 bases). CDR1 and CDR2 from the germline V gene are SGHVS and FQNEAQ. The ends were cut back, 1 base at V and 0 bases at J, with 13 bases in the middle. CDR3 length equals 17 residues. CDR3 loop: CASSLGLRVLAKNIQYF. The CDR3 nucleotides are TGTGCCAGCAGCTTAGGTCTGCGGGTCCTAGCCAAAAACATTCAGTACTTC.

The V gene is TRBV7-9, the J gene TRBJ2-3; 7 positions agree with TRBD1. CDR3 length: 17 residues. Germline lookup yields CDR1 SEHNR and CDR2 FQNEAQ (reference sequence). The V gene end was trimmed by 5 bases and the J gene end by 3 bases; junction bases not matched to a gene: 14. The CDR3 loop reads CASSLWGSGGWTDTQYF. The DNA of the CDR3 is TGTGCCAGCAGCCTTTGGGGCTCAGGGGGTTGGACAGATACGCAGTATTTT.

V usage is TRBV2 and J usage is TRBJ2-7, with TRBD2 identical over 10 bases. Losses at the gene ends were 8 bases for V and 7 bases for J; bases not matched to a gene: 11. CDR3 length equals 14 residues. Germline CDR1 reads SNHLY; CDR2 reads FYNNEI. The chain's CDR3 is CASSDPSGSMEQYF. CDR3 coding DNA: TGTGCCAGCTCCGACCCTAGCGGGAGTATGGAGCAGTACTTC. Full variable domain (outside the CDR3, taken from reference TRBV2 and TRBJ2-7): EPEVTQTPSHQVTQMGQEVILRCVPISNHLYFYWYRQILGQKVEFLVSFYNNEISEKSEIFDDQFSVERPDGSNFTLKIRSTKLEDSAMYFCASSDPSGSMEQYFGPGTRLTVT.

The gene calls are TRBV9 and TRBJ1-2; tentative D call: TRBD1 (6 bases). The V end lost 0 bases, the J end lost 2 bases, and 11 bases lay between the germline ends. There are 15 residues in the CDR3. Germline assignment: CDR1 SGDLS and CDR2 YYNGEE. CDR3 in amino acids: CASSVGPGANYGYTF. The CDR3 DNA is TGTGCCAGCAGCGTAGGACCGGGGGCAAACTATGGCTACACCTTC.

The chain has TRBV30 and TRBJ2-7, with D possibly TRBD2 on 7 matching bases. In germline, CDR1 is GTSNPN, CDR2 SVGIG (reference sequence). V lost 5 bases and J lost 3, with 14 bases in between. The CDR3 runs 13 residues. The DNA of the CDR3 is TGTGCCTGGGGGAGGGGGATTGGCTACGAGCAGTACTTC. Translation gives CAWGRGIGYEQYF.

The chain recombines TRBV7-9 with TRBJ2-7, with TRBD1 matching over 11 bases. Germline V CDR1 and CDR2: SEHNR, FQNEAQ (reference sequence). V dropped 11 bases and J dropped 5; count of bases not matched to a gene: 8. The CDR3 has 13 amino acids. CDR3: CAWGGTGGNEQYF. Here the CDR3 DNA reads TGTGCCTGGGGAGGGACAGGGGGGAACGAGCAGTACTTC.

V is TRBV2 and J is TRBJ1-2; D is unresolved. CDR3 size: 13 residues. V lost 6 bases and J 4 bases, leaving 12 bases between the germline ends. The germline CDR1 and CDR2 sequences are SNHLY and FYNNEI. DNA of the CDR3: TGTGCCAGCAGGGCGTACGCCGGCTATGGCTACACCTTC. It is translated as CASRAYAGYGYTF.

The V and J genes are TRBV7-9 and TRBJ2-3; 7 bases fit TRBD2. Germline CDR1 is SEHNR and CDR2 is FQNEAQ (reference sequence). The ends lost 5 bases at V and 5 bases at J; junction bases unmatched: 4. The CDR3 loop spans 13 amino acids. CDR3 DNA sequence: TGTGCCAGCAGCCGGACTAGGGGAGATACGCAGTATTTT. Translated: CASSRTRGDTQYF.

J is TRBJ2-3 and V is TRBV19; D gene unclear. The CDR3 runs 15 residues. Trimming took off 1 base at V and 8 bases at J, with 16 bases between the two ends. Germline V gene lookup returns CDR1 LNHDA and CDR2 SQIVND (reference sequence). CDR3 sequence reads: CASSIAPRPGVTQYF. Written as DNA, the CDR3 is TGTGCCAGTAGTATAGCTCCTAGGCCAGGTGTTACGCAGTATTTT.

The chain has TRBV6-5 and TRBJ1-5, with no clear D. Trimming removed 4 bases at V and 0 bases at J, with 13 bases between. The CDR3 runs 16 residues. Germline CDR1 MNHEY, CDR2 SVGAGI. This CDR3 reads CASSSGKDYSNQPQHF. The CDR3 nucleotides are TGTGCCAGCAGTTCTGGCAAAGACTATAGCAATCAGCCCCAGCATTTT.

The genes are TRBV6-5 and TRBJ1-2, with 9 bases lining up with TRBD1. This CDR3 is built from 14 residues. V dropped 5 bases and J dropped 5; count of bases not matched to a gene: 6. Germline values: CDR1 MNHEY, CDR2 SVGAGI. The CDR3 protein is CASSVTGGLYGYTF. In DNA, the CDR3 is TGTGCCAGCAGTGTCACAGGGGGCTTGTATGGCTACACCTTC.